The 2 T cell receptor beta chains reported below all come from one sample, sequenced in a study of cytomegalovirus exposure and HLA in healthy donors. PCR used 60 Vbeta primers and 13 Jbeta primers. TCRdb's copy holds only in-frame clones and misses some; the assay was immunoSEQ multiplex PCR. The sample lists about 120,000 clones, roughly 80% seen once, with roughly 3.3% in the top ten. Sequencing was done on a sample of PBMCs. The origin of the receptors is a woman aged 25 to 39 in good health and CMV-seropositive.

The CDR3 DNA follows: TGTGCCAGCAGCCCCGACAGGGATAACTATGGCTACACCTTC. It translates to CASSPDRDNYGYTF. The chain uses TRBV11-1 and TRBJ1-2; 7 bases line up with TRBD1. CDR1 and CDR2 (germline): SGHAT, FQDESV (reference sequence). V dropped 5 bases and J dropped 1; count of bases not matched to a gene: 4. This CDR3 contains 14 residues.

The CDR3 region is CASSRRQGINQPQHF. DNA for the CDR3: TGTGCCAGCAGCCGACGACAGGGTATTAATCAGCCCCAGCATTTT. This chain joins TRBV28 and TRBJ1-5; 7 nucleotides align to TRBD1. CDR1 MDHEN and CDR2 SYDVKM come from the germline V gene. Trimming removed 6 bases from V and 4 bases from J; junction bases left unmatched: 9. The CDR3 has 15 amino acids.